Shown below are 4 T cell receptor beta chains from a single sample sequenced in a study of T cells after yellow fever vaccination. TCRdb reanalysed the 5' RACE reads using MiXCR and keeps one entry per CDR3 protein. The sample lists hundreds of thousands of distinct CDR3 sequences; more than 9% were seen once. The source was PBMCs, collected on the day of the yellow fever booster vaccination. These receptors were collected from a man aged 30-40 years who received the YFV17D yellow fever vaccine.

The chain couples TRBV28 to TRBJ2-7; TRBD2 matches at 10 bases. Germline values: CDR1 MDHEN, CDR2 SYDVKM. V lost 6 bases to trimming and J lost 1 base; unmatched junction nucleotides: 3. The CDR3 is 14 amino acids. CDR3 in amino acids: CASRLAGVSYEQYF. For the CDR3, the DNA is TGTGCCAGCAGGCTAGCGGGAGTTTCCTACGAGCAGTACTTC.

This clonotype showed up just a few times. This chain joins TRBV7-9 and TRBJ1-1; D is ambiguous. Germline V gene lookup returns CDR1 SEHNR and CDR2 FQNEAQ (reference sequence). The length of the CDR3 is 14 residues. V was trimmed by 4 bases and J by 0 bases, leaving 9 bases between them. The CDR3 protein is CASSSNGMNTEAFF. In nucleotides, the CDR3 is TGTGCCAGCAGCTCCAATGGGATGAACACTGAAGCTTTCTTT.

This chain joins TRBV10-3 and TRBJ1-5; D might be TRBD1 (5 bases). Germline CDR1 ENHRY, CDR2 SYGVKD. V lost 2 bases and J lost 9, with 20 bases in between. The CDR3 contains 16 residues. The CDR3 DNA sequence: TGTGCCATCAGTGAGACAGGTAATAGTCTCGGCCGGCCCCAGCATTTT. This sequence encodes CAISETGNSLGRPQHF.

This clonotype occurred a few times. The V and J genes are TRBV20-1 and TRBJ1-1; 9 bases match TRBD1. Germline CDR1 is DFQATT and CDR2 is SNEGSKA (reference sequence). The junction had 5 bases not matched to a gene; V was cut back by 6 bases and J by 0 bases. This CDR3 has 14 residues. DNA of the CDR3: TGCAGTGCGGGGGGGGACAGGGTGAACACTGAAGCTTTCTTT. Protein product: CSAGGDRVNTEAFF.